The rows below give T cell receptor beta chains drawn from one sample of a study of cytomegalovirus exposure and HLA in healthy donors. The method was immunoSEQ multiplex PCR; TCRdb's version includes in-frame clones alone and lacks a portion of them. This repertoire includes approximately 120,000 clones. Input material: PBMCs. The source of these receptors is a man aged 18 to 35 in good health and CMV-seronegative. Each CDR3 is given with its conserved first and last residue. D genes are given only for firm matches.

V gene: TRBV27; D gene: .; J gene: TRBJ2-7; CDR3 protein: CATYWSYEQYF; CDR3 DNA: TGTGCCACCTACTGGTCCTACGAGCAGTACTTC
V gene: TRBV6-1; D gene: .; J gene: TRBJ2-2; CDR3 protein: CASVKRGGFTGELFF; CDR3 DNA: TGTGCCAGCGTAAAGCGAGGGGGATTTACCGGGGAGCTGTTTTTT
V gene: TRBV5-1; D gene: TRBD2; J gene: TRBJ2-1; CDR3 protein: CASSRGAGGRAVNEQFF; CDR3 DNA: TGCGCCAGCTCAAGGGGGGCCGGCGGGAGGGCGGTCAATGAGCAGTTCTTC
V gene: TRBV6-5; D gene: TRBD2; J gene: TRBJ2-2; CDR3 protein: CASSLLSGRVNGELFF; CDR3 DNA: TGTGCCAGCAGTTTATTGTCAGGGAGGGTAAACGGGGAGCTGTTTTTT
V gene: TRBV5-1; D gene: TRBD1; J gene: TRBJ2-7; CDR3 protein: CASSPRDRFLFHEQYF; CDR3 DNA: TGCGCCAGCAGCCCTCGGGACAGATTTCTATTCCACGAGCAGTACTTC
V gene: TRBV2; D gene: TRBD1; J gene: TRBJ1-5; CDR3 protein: CASCGQVNSNQPQHF; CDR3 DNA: TGTGCCAGCTGTGGACAGGTGAATAGCAATCAGCCCCAGCATTTT
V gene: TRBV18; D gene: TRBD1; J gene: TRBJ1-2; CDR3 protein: CASSPDRENGYTF; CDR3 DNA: TGTGCCAGCTCGCCGGACAGGGAGAATGGCTACACCTTC
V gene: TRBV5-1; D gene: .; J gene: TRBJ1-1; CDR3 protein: CASSRLGGNTEAFF; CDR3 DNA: TGCGCCAGCAGCCGTTTGGGGGGGAACACTGAAGCTTTCTTT
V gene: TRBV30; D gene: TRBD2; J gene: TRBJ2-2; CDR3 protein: CAWSVLAGLIELANTGELFF; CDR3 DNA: TGTGCCTGGAGTGTACTAGCGGGACTAATCGAGCTCGCGAACACCGGGGAGCTGTTTTTT
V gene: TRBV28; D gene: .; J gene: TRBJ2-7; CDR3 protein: CASSPGGQQAYEQYF; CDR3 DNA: TGTGCCAGCAGTCCGGGGGGACAACAAGCCTACGAGCAGTACTTC
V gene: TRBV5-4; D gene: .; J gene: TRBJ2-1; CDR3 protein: CASSFGGEWIEQFF; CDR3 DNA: TGTGCCAGCAGCTTTGGAGGAGAGTGGATTGAGCAGTTCTTC
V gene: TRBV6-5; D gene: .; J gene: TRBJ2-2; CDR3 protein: CASRKLQGTGELFF; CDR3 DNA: TGTGCCAGCAGAAAATTACAGGGAACCGGGGAGCTGTTTTTT
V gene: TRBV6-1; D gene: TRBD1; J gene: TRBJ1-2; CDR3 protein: CASSEASRGLVYGYTF; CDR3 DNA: TGTGCCAGCAGTGAAGCCTCGAGGGGGCTGGTCTATGGCTACACCTTC
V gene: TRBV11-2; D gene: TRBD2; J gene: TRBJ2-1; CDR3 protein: CASTFIGTSTYEQFF; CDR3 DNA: TGTGCCAGCACCTTTATCGGGACTAGTACCTATGAGCAGTTCTTC
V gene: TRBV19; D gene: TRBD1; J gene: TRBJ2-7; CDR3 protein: CASSIDLDRGRGYEQYF; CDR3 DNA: TGTGCCAGTAGTATAGACCTAGACAGGGGGCGCGGGTACGAGCAGTACTTC
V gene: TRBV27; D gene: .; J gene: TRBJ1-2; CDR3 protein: CASSRAGYYGYTF; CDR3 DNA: TGTGCCAGCAGCCGGGCAGGGTACTATGGCTACACCTTC
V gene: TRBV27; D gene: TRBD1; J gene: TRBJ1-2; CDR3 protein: CASSSPGQGIHGYTF; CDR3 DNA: TGTGCCAGCAGTTCTCCGGGACAGGGTATCCATGGCTACACCTTC
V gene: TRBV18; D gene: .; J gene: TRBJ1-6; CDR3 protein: CASSPLGGRESPLHF; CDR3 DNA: TGTGCCAGCTCACCATTAGGAGGGCGTGAGTCACCCCTCCACTTT
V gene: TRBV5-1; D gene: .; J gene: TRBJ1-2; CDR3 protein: CASSLAVNQAIPNYGYTF; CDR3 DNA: TGCGCCAGCAGCTTGGCCGTAAATCAGGCGATACCTAACTATGGCTACACCTTC
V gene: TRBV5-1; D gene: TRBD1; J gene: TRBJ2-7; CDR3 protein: CASSLLERGHPEQYF; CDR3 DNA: TGCGCCAGCAGCTTGTTGGAAAGGGGGCACCCCGAGCAGTACTTC
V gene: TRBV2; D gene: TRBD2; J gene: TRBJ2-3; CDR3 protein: CASRPSGREVFGTDTQYF; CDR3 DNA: TGTGCCAGCAGGCCTAGCGGGAGAGAAGTTTTTGGCACAGATACGCAGTATTTT
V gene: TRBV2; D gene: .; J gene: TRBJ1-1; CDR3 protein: CASAILQGIAEAFF; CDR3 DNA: TGTGCCAGCGCTATACTTCAGGGGATCGCTGAAGCTTTCTTT
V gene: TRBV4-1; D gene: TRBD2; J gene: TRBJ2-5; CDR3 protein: CASSQDGAGVLETQYF; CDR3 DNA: TGCGCCAGCAGCCAAGATGGTGCGGGAGTTTTGGAGACCCAGTACTTC
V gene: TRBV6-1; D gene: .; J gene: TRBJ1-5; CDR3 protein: CASSEAGPIRSPQHF; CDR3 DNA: TGTGCCAGCAGTGAAGCGGGGCCGATCAGATCCCCCCAGCATTTT
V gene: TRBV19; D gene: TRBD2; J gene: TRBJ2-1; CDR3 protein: CASSRAGGNYNEQFF; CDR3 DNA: TGTGCCAGTAGTAGAGCGGGGGGAAACTACAATGAGCAGTTCTTC
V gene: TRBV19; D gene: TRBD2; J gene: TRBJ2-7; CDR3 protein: CASSSALAGFYEQYF; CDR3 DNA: TGTGCCAGTAGTAGTGCGTTAGCGGGGTTCTACGAGCAGTACTTC
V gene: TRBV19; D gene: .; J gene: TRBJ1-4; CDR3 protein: CASNVQATNEKLFF; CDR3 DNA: TGTGCCAGTAATGTACAAGCAACTAATGAAAAACTGTTTTTT
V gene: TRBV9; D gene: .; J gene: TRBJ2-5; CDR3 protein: CASSAPQGGFQETQYF; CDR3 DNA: TGTGCCAGCAGCGCGCCCCAGGGGGGTTTCCAAGAGACCCAGTACTTC
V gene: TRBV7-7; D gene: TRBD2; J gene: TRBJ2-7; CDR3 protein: CASSLQLAGANEQYF; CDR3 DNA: TGTGCCAGCAGCTTACAACTAGCGGGAGCCAACGAGCAGTACTTC
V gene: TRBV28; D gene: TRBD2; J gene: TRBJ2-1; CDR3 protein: CASSLLGGGPGGNEQFF; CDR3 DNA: TGTGCCAGCAGTTTACTGGGGGGAGGCCCGGGGGGGAATGAGCAGTTCTTC
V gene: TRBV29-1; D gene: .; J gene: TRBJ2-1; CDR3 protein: CSVDLRGGSYNEQFF; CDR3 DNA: TGCAGCGTTGACCTTAGAGGGGGCTCCTACAATGAGCAGTTCTTC
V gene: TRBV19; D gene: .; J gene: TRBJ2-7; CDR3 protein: CASSMSGFGYEQYF; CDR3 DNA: TGTGCCAGTAGTATGTCGGGGTTTGGCTACGAGCAGTACTTC
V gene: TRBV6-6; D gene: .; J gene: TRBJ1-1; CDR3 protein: CASSYGQSINTEAFF; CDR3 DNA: TGTGCCAGCAGTTACGGTCAGTCCATAAACACTGAAGCTTTCTTT
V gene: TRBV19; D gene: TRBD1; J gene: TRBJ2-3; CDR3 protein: CASRKAGGQDTQYF; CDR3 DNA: TGTGCCAGTAGAAAGGCAGGGGGCCAAGATACGCAGTATTTT
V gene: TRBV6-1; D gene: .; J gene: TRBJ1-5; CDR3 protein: CASSEETHNQPQHF; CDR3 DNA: TGTGCCAGCAGTGAAGAGACACACAATCAGCCCCAGCATTTT
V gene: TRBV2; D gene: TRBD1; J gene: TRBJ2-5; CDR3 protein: CASSGTGEGTQYF; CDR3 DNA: TGTGCCAGCAGTGGGACAGGGGAGGGAACCCAGTACTTC
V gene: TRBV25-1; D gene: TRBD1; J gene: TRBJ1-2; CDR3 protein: CASTGRQGRNGYTF; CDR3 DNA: TGTGCCAGCACCGGAAGACAGGGCAGGAATGGCTACACCTTC
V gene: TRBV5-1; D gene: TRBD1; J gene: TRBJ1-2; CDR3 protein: CASSLGQGSSYGYTF; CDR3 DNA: TGCGCCAGCAGCTTAGGACAGGGGAGTTCATATGGCTACACCTTC
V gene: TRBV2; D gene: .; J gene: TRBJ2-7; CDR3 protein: CASSDPTEKPYEQYF; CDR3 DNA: TGTGCCAGCAGTGACCCGACTGAAAAGCCCTACGAGCAGTACTTC
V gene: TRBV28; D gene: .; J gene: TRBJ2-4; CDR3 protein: CASSLLFLRIRGRAGNIQYF; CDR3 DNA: TGTGCCAGCAGTTTACTCTTTCTTAGGATTAGGGGGAGGGCTGGGAACATTCAGTACTTC
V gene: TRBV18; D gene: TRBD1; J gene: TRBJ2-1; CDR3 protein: CASSPGTDNEQFF; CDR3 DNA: TGTGCCAGCTCACCGGGGACAGACAATGAGCAGTTCTTC
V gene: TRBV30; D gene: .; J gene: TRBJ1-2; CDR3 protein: CACDSPYGYTF; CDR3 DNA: TGTGCCTGTGACAGTCCCTATGGCTACACCTTC
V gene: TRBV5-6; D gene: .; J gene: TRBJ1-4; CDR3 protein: CASSPQSGVYEKLFF; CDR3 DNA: TGTGCCAGCAGCCCGCAGTCAGGGGTTTACGAAAAACTGTTTTTT
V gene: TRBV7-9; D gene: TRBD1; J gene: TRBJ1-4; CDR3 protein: CASSSMPGQVDNEKLFF; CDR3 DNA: TGTGCCAGCAGCTCCATGCCCGGACAGGTGGATAATGAAAAACTGTTTTTT
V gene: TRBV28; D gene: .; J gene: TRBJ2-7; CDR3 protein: CASSFPAGGGQYF; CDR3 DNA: TGTGCCAGCAGTTTCCCGGCAGGGGGAGGGCAGTACTTC
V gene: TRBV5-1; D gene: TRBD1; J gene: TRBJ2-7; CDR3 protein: CASSSDGQGIYEQYF; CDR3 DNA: TGCGCCAGCAGCTCCGACGGACAGGGGATATACGAGCAGTACTTC
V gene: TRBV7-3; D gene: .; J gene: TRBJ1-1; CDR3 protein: CASSPDGVSAAGNEAFF; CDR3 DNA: TGTGCCAGCAGCCCCGACGGGGTTAGCGCGGCAGGCAATGAAGCTTTCTTT
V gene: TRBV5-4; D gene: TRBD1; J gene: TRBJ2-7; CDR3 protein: CASSLARDRVYEQYF; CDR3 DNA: TGTGCCAGCAGCTTAGCCCGGGACAGGGTCTACGAGCAGTACTTC
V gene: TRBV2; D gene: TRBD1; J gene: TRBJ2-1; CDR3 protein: CASSGLRQGDEQFF; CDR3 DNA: TGTGCCAGCAGTGGCCTAAGACAGGGGGATGAGCAGTTCTTC
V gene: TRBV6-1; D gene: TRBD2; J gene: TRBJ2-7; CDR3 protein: CASRVWTGGSYEQYF; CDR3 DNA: TGTGCCAGCAGGGTTTGGACGGGGGGGTCCTACGAGCAGTACTTC
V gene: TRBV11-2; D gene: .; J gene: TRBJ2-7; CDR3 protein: CASSRFYEQYF; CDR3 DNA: TGTGCCAGCAGCCGTTTTTACGAGCAGTACTTC
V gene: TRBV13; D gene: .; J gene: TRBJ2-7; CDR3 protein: CASSLESGAYEQYF; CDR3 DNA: TGTGCCAGCAGCTTAGAATCAGGGGCCTACGAGCAGTACTTC
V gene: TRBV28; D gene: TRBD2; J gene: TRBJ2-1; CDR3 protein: CASSLSVRRGGNEQFF; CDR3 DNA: TGTGCCAGCAGTTTATCAGTGAGGCGGGGGGGCAATGAGCAGTTCTTC
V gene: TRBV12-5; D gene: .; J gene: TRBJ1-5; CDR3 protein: CASGLTSGLLQPQHF; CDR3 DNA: TGTGCTAGTGGTTTGACCTCAGGGTTATTGCAGCCCCAGCATTTT
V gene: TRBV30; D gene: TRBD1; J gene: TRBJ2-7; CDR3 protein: CAWNTGGSYEQYF; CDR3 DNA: TGTGCCTGGAATACAGGGGGGTCTTACGAGCAGTACTTC
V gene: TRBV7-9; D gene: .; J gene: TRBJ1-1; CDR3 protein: CASSLGQVLMNTEAFF; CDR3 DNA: TGTGCCAGCAGCTTAGGTCAGGTACTCATGAACACTGAAGCTTTCTTT
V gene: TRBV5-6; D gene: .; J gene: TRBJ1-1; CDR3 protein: CASSLDLGNKAFF; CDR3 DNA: TGTGCCAGCAGCTTGGACCTCGGGAACAAAGCTTTCTTT
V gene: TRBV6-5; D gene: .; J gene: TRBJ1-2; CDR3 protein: CASSFAGGASGYTF; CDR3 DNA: TGTGCCAGCAGTTTCGCGGGGGGGGCGTCTGGCTACACCTTC
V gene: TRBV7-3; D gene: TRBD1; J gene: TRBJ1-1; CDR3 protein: CASSPRGRGDTEAFF; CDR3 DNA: TGTGCCAGCAGCCCCCGCGGCAGGGGGGACACTGAAGCTTTCTTT
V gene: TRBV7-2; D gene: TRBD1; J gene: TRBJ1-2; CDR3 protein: CASSRDRGTNYGYTF; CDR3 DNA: TGTGCCAGCAGCCGGGACAGGGGTACTAACTATGGCTACACCTTC